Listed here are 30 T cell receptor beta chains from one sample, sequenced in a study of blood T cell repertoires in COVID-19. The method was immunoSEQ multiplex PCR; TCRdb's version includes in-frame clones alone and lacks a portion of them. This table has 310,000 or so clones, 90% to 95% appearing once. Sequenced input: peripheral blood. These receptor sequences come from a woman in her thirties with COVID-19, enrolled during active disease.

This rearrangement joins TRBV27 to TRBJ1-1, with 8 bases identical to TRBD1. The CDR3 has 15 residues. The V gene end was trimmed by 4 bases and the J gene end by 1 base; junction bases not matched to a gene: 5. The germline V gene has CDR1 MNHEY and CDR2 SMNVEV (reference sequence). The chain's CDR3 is CASSSWTGTNTEAFF. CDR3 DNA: TGTGCCAGCAGTTCATGGACAGGGACGAACACTGAAGCTTTCTTT.

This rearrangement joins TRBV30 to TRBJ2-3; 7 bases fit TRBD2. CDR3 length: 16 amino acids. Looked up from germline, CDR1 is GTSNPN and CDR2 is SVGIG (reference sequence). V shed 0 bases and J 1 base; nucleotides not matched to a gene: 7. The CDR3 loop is CAWSVRGDPRTDTQYF. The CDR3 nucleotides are TGTGCCTGGAGTGTACGGGGGGACCCTCGCACAGATACGCAGTATTTT.

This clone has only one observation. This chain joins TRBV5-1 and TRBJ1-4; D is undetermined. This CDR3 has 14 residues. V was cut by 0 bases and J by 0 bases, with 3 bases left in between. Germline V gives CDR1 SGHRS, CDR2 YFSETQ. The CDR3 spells CASSLGATNEKLFF. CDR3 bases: TGCGCCAGCAGCTTGGGAGCAACTAATGAAAAACTGTTTTTT. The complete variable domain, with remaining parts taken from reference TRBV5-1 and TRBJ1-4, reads KAGVTQTPRYLIKTRGQQVTLSCSPISGHRSVSWYQQTPGQGLQFLFEYFSETQRNKGNFPGRFSGRQFSNSRSEMNVSTLELGDSALYLCASSLGATNEKLFFGSGTQLSVL.

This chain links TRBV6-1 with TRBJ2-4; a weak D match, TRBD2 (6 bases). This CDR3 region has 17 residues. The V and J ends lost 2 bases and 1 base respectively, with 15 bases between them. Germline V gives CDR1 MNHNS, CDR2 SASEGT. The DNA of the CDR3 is TGTGCCAGCAGTGAATTGGGCAGGAGGGGCGCCAAAAACATTCAGTACTTC. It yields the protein CASSELGRRGAKNIQYF.

The CDR3 is CASSLGQNTEAFF. CDR3 DNA: TGTGCCAGCAGTTTGGGACAGAACACTGAAGCTTTCTTT. The V call is TRBV27, the J call TRBJ1-1; possibly TRBD1 for D (6 bases). The CDR3 extends over 13 amino acids. Germline loops: CDR1 MNHEY, CDR2 SMNVEV (reference sequence). Trimming removed 3 bases at V and 1 base at J, with 6 bases between.

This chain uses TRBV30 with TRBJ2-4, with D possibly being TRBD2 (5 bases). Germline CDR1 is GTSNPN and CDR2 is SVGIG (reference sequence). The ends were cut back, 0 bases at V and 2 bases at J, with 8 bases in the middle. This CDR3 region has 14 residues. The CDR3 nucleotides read TGTGCCTGGAGTGTACCCGGGACCAAAAACATTCAGTACTTC. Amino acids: CAWSVPGTKNIQYF. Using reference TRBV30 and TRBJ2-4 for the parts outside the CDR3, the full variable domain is SQTIHQWPATLVQPVGSPLSLECTVEGTSNPNLYWYRQAAGRGLQLLFYSVGIGQISSEVPQNLSASRPQDRQFILSSKKLLLSDSGFYLCAWSVPGTKNIQYFGAGTRLSVL.

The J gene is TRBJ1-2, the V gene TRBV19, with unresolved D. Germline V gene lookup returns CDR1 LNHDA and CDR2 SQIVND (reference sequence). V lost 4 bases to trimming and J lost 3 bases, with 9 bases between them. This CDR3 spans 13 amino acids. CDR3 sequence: CASSKESDYGYTF. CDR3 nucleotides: TGTGCCAGTAGTAAGGAGAGCGACTATGGCTACACCTTC.

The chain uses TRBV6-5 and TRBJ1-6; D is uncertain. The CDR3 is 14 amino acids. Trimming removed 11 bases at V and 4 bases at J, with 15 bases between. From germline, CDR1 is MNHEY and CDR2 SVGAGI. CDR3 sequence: CAGRGGPYNSPLHF. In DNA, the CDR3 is TGTGCCGGTCGGGGAGGCCCGTATAATTCACCCCTCCACTTT.

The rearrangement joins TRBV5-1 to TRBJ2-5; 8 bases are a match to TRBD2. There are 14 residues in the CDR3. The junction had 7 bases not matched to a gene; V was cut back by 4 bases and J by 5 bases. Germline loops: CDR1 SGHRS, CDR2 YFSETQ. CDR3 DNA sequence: TGCGCCAGCAGCCTGGGACTAGTAGGGGAGACCCAGTACTTC. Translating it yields CASSLGLVGETQYF.

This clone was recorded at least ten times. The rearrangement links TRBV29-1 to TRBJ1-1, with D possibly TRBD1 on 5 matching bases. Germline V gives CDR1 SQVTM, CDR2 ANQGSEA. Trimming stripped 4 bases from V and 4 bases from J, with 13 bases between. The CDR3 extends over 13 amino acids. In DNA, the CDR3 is TGCAGCGTTGGGCGGGGGGATGGCACTGAAGCTTTCTTT. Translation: CSVGRGDGTEAFF.

The CDR3 protein is CASSLGGATNEKLFF. DNA of the CDR3: TGTGCCAGCAGCTTAGGCGGCGCAACTAATGAAAAACTGTTTTTT. The chain employs TRBV5-4 and TRBJ1-4, with no clear D. Germline loops: CDR1 SGHNT, CDR2 YYREEE (reference sequence). V lost 2 bases and J 0 bases, leaving 8 bases between the germline ends. The CDR3 runs to 15 residues. The full variable domain, completed using reference TRBV5-4 and TRBJ1-4, is ETGVTQSPTHLIKTRGQQVTLRCSSQSGHNTVSWYQQALGQGPQFIFQYYREEENGRGNFPPRFSGLQFPNYSSELNVNALELDDSALYLCASSLGGATNEKLFFGSGTQLSVL.

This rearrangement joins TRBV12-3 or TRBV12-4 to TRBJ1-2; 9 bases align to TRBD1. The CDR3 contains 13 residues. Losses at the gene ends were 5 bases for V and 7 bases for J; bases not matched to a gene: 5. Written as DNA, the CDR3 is TGTGCCAGCAGTGCAGGACAGGGGACTGGCTACACCTTC. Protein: CASSAGQGTGYTF.

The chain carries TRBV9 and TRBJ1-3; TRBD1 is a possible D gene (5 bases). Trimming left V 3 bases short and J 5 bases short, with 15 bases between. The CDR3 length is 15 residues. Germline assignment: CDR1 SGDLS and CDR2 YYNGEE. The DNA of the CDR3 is TGTGCCAGCAGCGCCGAAGGGGTTTTAAGAAACACCATATATTTT. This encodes CASSAEGVLRNTIYF.

The CDR3 DNA reads TGTGCCAGCAGTTTAAGTTCTAGCGGCACAGATACGCAGTATTTT. Translated: CASSLSSSGTDTQYF. The chain is built from TRBV27 and TRBJ2-3; TRBD2 might be the D (6 bases). V was trimmed by 2 bases and J by 1 base, leaving 10 bases between them. The germline V gene encodes CDR1 MNHEY and CDR2 SMNVEV (reference sequence). The CDR3 is 15 residues long.

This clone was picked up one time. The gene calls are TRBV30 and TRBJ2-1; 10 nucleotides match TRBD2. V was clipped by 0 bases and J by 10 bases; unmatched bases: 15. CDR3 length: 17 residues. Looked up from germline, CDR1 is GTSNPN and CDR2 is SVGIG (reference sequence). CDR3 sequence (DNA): TGTGCCTGGAGTGTCGGGGGTTCTAGCGGGAGACGAAGGGAGCAGTTCTTC. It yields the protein CAWSVGGSSGRRREQFF.

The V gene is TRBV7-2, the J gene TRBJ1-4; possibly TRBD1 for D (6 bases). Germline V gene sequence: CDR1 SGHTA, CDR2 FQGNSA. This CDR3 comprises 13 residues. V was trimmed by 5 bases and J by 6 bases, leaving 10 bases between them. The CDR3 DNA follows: TGTGCCAGCAGCGCCTACAGGGATGAAAAACTGTTTTTT. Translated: CASSAYRDEKLFF.

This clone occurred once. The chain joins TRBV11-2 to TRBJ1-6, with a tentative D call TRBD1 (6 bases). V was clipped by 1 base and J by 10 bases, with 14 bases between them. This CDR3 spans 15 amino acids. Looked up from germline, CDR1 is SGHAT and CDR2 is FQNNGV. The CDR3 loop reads CASSLGGQGPSPLHF. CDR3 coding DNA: TGTGCCAGCAGCTTAGGGGGGCAGGGGCCCTCACCCCTCCACTTT.

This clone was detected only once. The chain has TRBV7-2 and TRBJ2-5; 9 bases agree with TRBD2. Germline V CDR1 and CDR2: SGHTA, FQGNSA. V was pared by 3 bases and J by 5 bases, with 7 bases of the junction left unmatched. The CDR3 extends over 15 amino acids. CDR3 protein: CASSFGAGGGETQYF. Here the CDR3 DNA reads TGTGCCAGCAGCTTTGGAGCGGGAGGAGGGGAGACCCAGTACTTC.

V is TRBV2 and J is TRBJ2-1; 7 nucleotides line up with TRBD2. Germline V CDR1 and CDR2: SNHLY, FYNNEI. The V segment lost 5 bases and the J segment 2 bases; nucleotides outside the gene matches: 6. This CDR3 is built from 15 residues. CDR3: CASSRSGPPYNEQFF. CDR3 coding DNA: TGTGCCAGCAGTCGTAGCGGGCCACCCTACAATGAGCAGTTCTTC.

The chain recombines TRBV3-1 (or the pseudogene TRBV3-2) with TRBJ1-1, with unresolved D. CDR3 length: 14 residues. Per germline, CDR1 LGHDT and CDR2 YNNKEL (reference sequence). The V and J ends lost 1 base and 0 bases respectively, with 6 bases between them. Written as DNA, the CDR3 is TGTGCCAGCAGCCAAGCTCGGGTGAACACTGAAGCTTTCTTT. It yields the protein CASSQARVNTEAFF.

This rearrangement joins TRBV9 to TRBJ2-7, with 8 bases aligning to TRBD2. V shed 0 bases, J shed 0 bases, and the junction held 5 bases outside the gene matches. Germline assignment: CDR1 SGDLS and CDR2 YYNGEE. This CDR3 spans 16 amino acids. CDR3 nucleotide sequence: TGTGCCAGCAGCGTAGGCCTAGCGGGCCACTCCTACGAGCAGTACTTC. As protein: CASSVGLAGHSYEQYF.

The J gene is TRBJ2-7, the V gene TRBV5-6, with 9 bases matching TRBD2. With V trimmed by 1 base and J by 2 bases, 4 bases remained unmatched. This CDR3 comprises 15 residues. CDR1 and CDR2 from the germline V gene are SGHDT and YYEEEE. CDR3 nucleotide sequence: TGTGCCAGCAGCTTGCTAGCGGGGCAAACCTACGAGCAGTACTTC. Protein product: CASSLLAGQTYEQYF.

This CDR3 reads CSASGGSIYEQYF. The CDR3 coding sequence is TGCAGTGCGAGTGGAGGGAGTATCTACGAGCAGTACTTC. The chain links TRBV20-1 to TRBJ2-7, with D possibly matching TRBD2 (6 bases). With 6 bases removed from V and 3 bases from J, the gap between germline ends came to 15 bases. CDR1 DFQATT and CDR2 SNEGSKA come from the germline V gene (reference sequence). This CDR3 spans 13 amino acids.

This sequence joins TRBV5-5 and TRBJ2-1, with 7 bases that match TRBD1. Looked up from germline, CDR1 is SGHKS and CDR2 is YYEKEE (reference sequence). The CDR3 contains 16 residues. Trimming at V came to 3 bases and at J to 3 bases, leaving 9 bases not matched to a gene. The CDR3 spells CASSSPLQGNYNEQFF. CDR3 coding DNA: TGTGCCAGCAGCTCCCCTCTACAGGGGAACTACAATGAGCAGTTCTTC. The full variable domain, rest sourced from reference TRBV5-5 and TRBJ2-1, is DAGVTQSPTHLIKTRGQQVTLRCSPISGHKSVSWYQQVLGQGPQFIFQYYEKEERGRGNFPDRFSARQFPNYSSELNVNALLLGDSALYLCASSSPLQGNYNEQFFGPGTRLTVL.

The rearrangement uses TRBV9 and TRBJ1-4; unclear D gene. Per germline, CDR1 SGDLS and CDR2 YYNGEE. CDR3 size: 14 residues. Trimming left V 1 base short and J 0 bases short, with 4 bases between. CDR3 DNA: TGTGCCAGCAGCGTATCTGCAACTAATGAAAAACTGTTTTTT. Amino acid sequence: CASSVSATNEKLFF.

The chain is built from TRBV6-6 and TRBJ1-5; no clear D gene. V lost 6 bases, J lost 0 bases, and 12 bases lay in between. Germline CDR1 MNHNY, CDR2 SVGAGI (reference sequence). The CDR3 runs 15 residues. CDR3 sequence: CASSITSNSNQPQHF. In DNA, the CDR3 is TGTGCCAGCAGCATTACAAGTAATAGCAATCAGCCCCAGCATTTT.

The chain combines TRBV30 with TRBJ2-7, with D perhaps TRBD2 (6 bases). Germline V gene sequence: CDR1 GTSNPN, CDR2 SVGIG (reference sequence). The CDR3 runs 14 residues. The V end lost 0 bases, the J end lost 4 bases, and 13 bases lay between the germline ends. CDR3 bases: TGTGCCTGGAGTGTAGGGTGGGAGGAGTACGAGCAGTACTTC. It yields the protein CAWSVGWEEYEQYF.

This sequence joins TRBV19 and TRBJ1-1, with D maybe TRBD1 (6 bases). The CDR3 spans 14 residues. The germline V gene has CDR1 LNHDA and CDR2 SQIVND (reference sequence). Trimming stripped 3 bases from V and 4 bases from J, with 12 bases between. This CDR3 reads CASSIGTQGTEAFF. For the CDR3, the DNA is TGTGCCAGTAGTATCGGGACACAAGGCACTGAAGCTTTCTTT.

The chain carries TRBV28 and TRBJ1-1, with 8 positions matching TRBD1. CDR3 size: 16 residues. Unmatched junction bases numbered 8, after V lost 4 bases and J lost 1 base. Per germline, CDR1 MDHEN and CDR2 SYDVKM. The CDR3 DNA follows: TGTGCCAGCAGTTCAGGGGGCCAGGGAGCGAACACTGAAGCTTTCTTT. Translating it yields CASSSGGQGANTEAFF.

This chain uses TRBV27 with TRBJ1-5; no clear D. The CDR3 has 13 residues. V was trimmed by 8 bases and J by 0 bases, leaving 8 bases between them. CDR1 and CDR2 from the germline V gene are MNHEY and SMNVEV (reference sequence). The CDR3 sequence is CASGGSSNQPQHF. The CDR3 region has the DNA TGTGCCAGCGGTGGGAGTAGCAATCAGCCCCAGCATTTT.